These 17 T cell receptor beta chains originate from one sample sequenced in a study of PD-1 blockade in classical Hodgkin lymphoma. Assay used: immunoSEQ multiplex PCR; TCRdb lists only in-frame clones, some missing. The sample consists of 6,500 to 8,500 clones, roughly 90% of them appearing once. The time point denotes: cycle 4 day 1 (C4D1), after five to seven weeks of nivolumab. Each and every patient relapsed after autologous stem cell transplantation, and patients got differing brentuximab vedotin exposure. Sequenced here: peripheral blood mononuclear cells (PBMCs), sampled before the fourth cycle of nivolumab. The receptors shown here come from a human donor with classical Hodgkin lymphoma.

This sequence joins TRBV7-9 and TRBJ2-3; D is unresolved. Per germline, CDR1 SEHNR and CDR2 FQNEAQ (reference sequence). Trimming stripped 1 base from V and 5 bases from J, with 4 bases between. The CDR3 extends over 12 amino acids. DNA of the CDR3: TGTGCCAGCAGCTTAGGAATAGATACGCAGTATTTT. Its translation: CASSLGIDTQYF.

V is TRBV20-1 and J is TRBJ1-2; D is undetermined. The V end was cut by 6 bases, the J end by 5 bases, with 7 bases between. The CDR3 is made up of 10 amino acids. Per the germline V gene, CDR1 is DFQATT and CDR2 is SNEGSKA (reference sequence). Here the CDR3 reads CSAPRYGYTF. CDR3 nucleotide sequence: TGCAGTGCCCCCCGGTATGGCTACACCTTC.

The rearrangement links TRBV7-2 to TRBJ1-1; a weak D match, TRBD1 (6 bases). Deletions cut 5 bases from V and 2 bases from J, with 15 bases between. Germline-derived CDR1 and CDR2 are SGHTA and FQGNSA. The CDR3 sequence is 15 residues long. The CDR3 DNA reads as TGTGCCAGCAGCCTCAAACGGACAGCTAACACTGAAGCTTTCTTT. This encodes CASSLKRTANTEAFF.

The V and J genes are TRBV19 and TRBJ2-5; no clear D gene. Trimming pared 4 bases from V and 4 bases from J, leaving 10 bases between. CDR1 is LNHDA and CDR2 is SQIVND in the germline V gene (reference sequence). This CDR3 is built from 13 residues. The CDR3, as DNA: TGTGCCAGTAGTACCTATAGAGGAGAGACCCAGTACTTC. Protein product: CASSTYRGETQYF.

The gene calls are TRBV7-9 and TRBJ1-6; possibly TRBD1 for D (5 bases). Germline V CDR1 and CDR2: SEHNR, FQNEAQ (reference sequence). CDR3 length equals 14 residues. V was trimmed by 5 bases and J by 4 bases, leaving 9 bases between them. The CDR3 nucleotides read TGTGCCAGCAGCCAGACAGCTTATAATTCACCCCTCCACTTT. It translates to CASSQTAYNSPLHF.

The rearrangement uses TRBV9 and TRBJ2-2; TRBD2 matches 7 bases. CDR1 SGDLS and CDR2 YYNGEE come from the germline V gene. The CDR3 runs to 14 residues. V was pared by 5 bases and J by 2 bases, with 3 bases of the junction left unmatched. CDR3 sequence: CASRERGNTGELFF. CDR3 nucleotides: TGTGCCAGCAGGGAGCGGGGTAACACCGGGGAGCTGTTTTTT.

V is TRBV7-2 and J is TRBJ2-3; TRBD1 matches at 9 bases. From germline, CDR1 is SGHTA and CDR2 FQGNSA. The CDR3 contains 17 residues. Trimming at V came to 4 bases and at J to 4 bases, leaving 12 bases not matched to a gene. The CDR3 DNA follows: TGTGCCAGCAGCTCAGGACAGGGGTTAAGGGCGGCAGATACGCAGTATTTT. Its translation: CASSSGQGLRAADTQYF. The complete variable domain, with remaining parts taken from reference TRBV7-2 and TRBJ2-3, reads GAGVSQSPSNKVTEKGKDVELRCDPISGHTALYWYRQSLGQGLEFLIYFQGNSAPDKSGLPSDRFSAERTGGSVSTLTIQRTQQEDSAVYLCASSSGQGLRAADTQYFGPGTRLTVL.

This clone has only one observation. This sequence joins TRBV4-2 and TRBJ1-2; no definite D call. V was cut by 5 bases and J by 8 bases, with 15 bases left in between. This CDR3 has 13 amino acids. Germline CDR1 and CDR2: LGHNA and YNFKEQ. CDR3 residues: CASSLMVRRGYTF. CDR3 bases: TGTGCCAGCAGCTTGATGGTACGGAGAGGCTACACCTTC.

The chain couples TRBV18 to TRBJ2-4; 8 bases map to TRBD1. J was trimmed by 3 bases and V by 6 bases; bases with no gene match: 13. The germline CDR1 and CDR2 sequences are KGHSH and LQKENI. There are 17 residues in the CDR3. CDR3 coding DNA: TGTGCCAGCTCCCACCAGGGACAGGAACTAGACAAAAACATTCAGTACTTC. Translation gives CASSHQGQELDKNIQYF.

The V and J genes are TRBV14 and TRBJ1-2; no clear D. This CDR3 is built from 13 residues. V lost 4 bases, J lost 7 bases, and 13 bases lay in between. From germline, CDR1 is SGHDN and CDR2 FVKESK. CDR3: CASSPWVRSGYTF. CDR3 DNA: TGTGCCAGCAGCCCTTGGGTTCGTAGTGGCTACACCTTC.

This chain links TRBV9 with TRBJ2-5; no firm D call. The V gene lost 4 bases and the J gene lost 5 bases, with 12 bases spanning the gap. The germline CDR1 and CDR2 sequences are SGDLS and YYNGEE. This CDR3 contains 13 residues. The CDR3 DNA sequence: TGTGCCAGCAGCAGGGAAGGGCGGGAGACCCAGTACTTC. Its protein is CASSREGRETQYF.

This clone was observed once. The V gene is TRBV6-7, the J gene TRBJ2-2; TRBD1 aligns across 8 bases. TRBV6-7 is known as an ORF, though its function is uncertain. V lost 2 bases and J lost 3; bases outside the gene matches: 11. This CDR3 comprises 18 residues. The CDR3 sequence: CASSYGRGRVKDTGELFF. The CDR3 DNA follows: TGTGCCAGCAGTTACGGCAGGGGGCGAGTGAAGGACACCGGGGAGCTGTTTTTT.

The table lists this clone with a count of one. The rearrangement joins TRBV6-6 to TRBJ1-1; D not resolved. V lost 2 bases, J lost 4 bases, and 5 bases lay in between. This CDR3 region has 12 residues. The germline CDR1 and CDR2 sequences are MNHNY and SVGAGI (reference sequence). The CDR3 nucleotides are TGTGCCAGCAGTTACCCGCGCACTGAAGCTTTCTTT. This encodes CASSYPRTEAFF.

The J gene is TRBJ1-3, the V gene TRBV6-6; possible D gene TRBD1, 5 bases. The V gene lost 8 bases and the J gene lost 0 bases, with 5 bases spanning the gap. From germline, CDR1 is MNHNY and CDR2 SVGAGI (reference sequence). This CDR3 comprises 12 residues. The CDR3 nucleotides are TGTGCCAGCGGGACCTCTGGAAACACCATATATTTT. Encoded protein: CASGTSGNTIYF.

CDR3 bases: TGTGCCAGCTTACCGGACGGACCCAATCAGCCCCAGCATTTT. Protein: CASLPDGPNQPQHF. This chain uses TRBV6-1 with TRBJ1-5, with D unclear. The V gene lost 8 bases and the J gene lost 3 bases, with 14 bases spanning the gap. The CDR3 loop spans 14 amino acids. Germline values: CDR1 MNHNS, CDR2 SASEGT.

The V call is TRBV5-5, the J call TRBJ2-5, with no clear D. CDR1 and CDR2 (germline): SGHKS, YYEKEE (reference sequence). Trimming cost V 1 base and J 5 bases, with 3 bases left between them. This CDR3 has 11 amino acids. As DNA, the CDR3 is TGTGCCAGCAGCTTGAGGGAGACCCAGTACTTC. It is translated as CASSLRETQYF.

This chain joins TRBV7-3 and TRBJ2-6; D is perhaps TRBD1 or TRBD2 (5 bases each). From germline, CDR1 is SGHTA and CDR2 FQGTGA. The CDR3 spans 15 residues. V was pared by 5 bases and J by 4 bases, with 12 bases between. CDR3 protein: CASSPTGDGANVLTF. The CDR3 DNA reads as TGTGCCAGCAGCCCGACTGGGGACGGGGCCAACGTCCTGACTTTC.